The rows below give T cell receptor beta chains drawn from one sample of a study of cytomegalovirus exposure and HLA in healthy donors. Sequencing was performed with immunoSEQ multiplex PCR; in TCRdb, only in-frame clones are kept and a portion is missing. The sample carries 100,000 to 150,000 clones, 55% to 75% recorded once. Sequenced: PBMCs. All receptors derive from a human donor in good health. Both conserved end residues are part of each CDR3. A D gene is named only where the DNA matches it firmly. A clone size is listed for some rows: how often the clone was seen (once, few, many), or a class if it is expanded.

j_gene: TRBJ1-2
v_gene: TRBV19
abundance: NA
d_gene: TRBD1
len: 13
CDR3aa: CASSPSTGVRWTF
CDR3nt: TGTGCCAGTAGTCCAAGTACAGGGGTTCGGTGGACCTTC

j_gene: TRBJ1-2
v_gene: TRBV6-1
abundance: NA
d_gene: TRBD1
len: 15
CDR3aa: CASSKGTGGSYGYTF
CDR3nt: TGTGCCAGCAGTAAGGGGACAGGGGGCTCCTATGGCTACACCTTC

j_gene: TRBJ1-2
v_gene: TRBV6-6
abundance: few
d_gene: NA
len: 12
CDR3aa: CASSRGGDGYTF
CDR3nt: TGTGCCAGCAGTAGGGGGGGCGATGGCTACACCTTC

j_gene: TRBJ1-2
v_gene: TRBV30
abundance: NA
d_gene: TRBD1
len: 18
CDR3aa: CAWSVGLPGTGGARGYTF
CDR3nt: TGTGCCTGGAGTGTCGGTCTTCCCGGGACAGGGGGAGCTCGGGGCTACACCTTC

j_gene: TRBJ2-3
v_gene: TRBV5-1
abundance: NA
d_gene: NA
len: 13
CDR3aa: CASSLGDRDTQYF
CDR3nt: TGCGCCAGCAGCTTGGGCGACAGAGATACGCAGTATTTT

j_gene: TRBJ2-2
v_gene: TRBV9
abundance: NA
d_gene: NA
len: 13
CDR3aa: CASSPAFSGELFF
CDR3nt: TGTGCCAGCAGCCCCGCGTTTTCCGGGGAGCTGTTTTTT

j_gene: TRBJ2-7
v_gene: TRBV28
abundance: NA
d_gene: TRBD1
len: 14
CDR3aa: CASSNRGPNGQQYF
CDR3nt: TGTGCCAGCAGTAACAGGGGGCCTAACGGGCAGCAGTACTTC

j_gene: TRBJ2-3
v_gene: TRBV9
abundance: NA
d_gene: NA
len: 14
CDR3aa: CASSETASTDTQYF
CDR3nt: TGTGCCAGCAGCGAGACAGCGAGCACAGATACGCAGTATTTT

j_gene: TRBJ2-7
v_gene: TRBV7-2
abundance: NA
d_gene: NA
len: 16
CDR3aa: CASSTRGGAFGYEQYF
CDR3nt: TGTGCCAGCAGCACTAGAGGGGGGGCGTTTGGGTACGAGCAGTACTTC

j_gene: TRBJ2-2
v_gene: TRBV5-1
abundance: NA
d_gene: TRBD2
len: 16
CDR3aa: CASTILAGGGTGELFF
CDR3nt: TGCGCCAGCACGATCTTAGCGGGAGGAGGGACCGGGGAGCTGTTTTTT

j_gene: TRBJ2-2
v_gene: TRBV4-3
abundance: once
d_gene: NA
len: 15
CDR3aa: CASSPAQASDGELFF
CDR3nt: TGCGCCAGCAGCCCCGCTCAGGCCTCGGACGGGGAGCTGTTTTTT

j_gene: TRBJ1-2
v_gene: TRBV18
abundance: NA
d_gene: TRBD1
len: 16
CDR3aa: CASSPTGQTGNYGYTF
CDR3nt: TGCGCCAGCTCACCAACGGGACAGACGGGGAACTATGGCTACACCTTC

j_gene: TRBJ2-2
v_gene: TRBV12-5
abundance: NA
d_gene: TRBD1
len: 18
CDR3aa: CASGLAAKTGEGTGELFF
CDR3nt: TGTGCTAGTGGTTTGGCCGCTAAGACAGGGGAAGGCACCGGGGAGCTGTTTTTT

j_gene: TRBJ2-7
v_gene: TRBV30
abundance: NA
d_gene: NA
len: 11
CDR3aa: CAWGLAHEQYF
CDR3nt: TGTGCCTGGGGACTGGCCCACGAGCAGTACTTC

j_gene: TRBJ2-1
v_gene: TRBV6-5
abundance: NA
d_gene: TRBD2
len: 15
CDR3aa: CASSYGLAGRNEQFF
CDR3nt: TGTGCCAGCAGTTACGGACTAGCGGGACGCAATGAGCAGTTCTTC

j_gene: TRBJ2-7
v_gene: TRBV5-1
abundance: NA
d_gene: TRBD2
len: 14
CDR3aa: CASSRGERGYEQYF
CDR3nt: TGCGCCAGCAGTCGGGGGGAGAGGGGTTACGAGCAGTACTTC

j_gene: TRBJ2-4
v_gene: TRBV19
abundance: NA
d_gene: NA
len: 13
CDR3aa: CASQGWTKNIQYF
CDR3nt: TGTGCCAGCCAGGGGTGGACCAAAAACATTCAGTACTTC

j_gene: TRBJ1-6
v_gene: TRBV4-3
abundance: NA
d_gene: TRBD1
len: 16
CDR3aa: CASSQSLAGGNSPLHF
CDR3nt: TGCGCCAGCAGCCAAAGTCTGGCAGGGGGGAATTCACCCCTCCACTTT

j_gene: TRBJ2-5
v_gene: TRBV19
abundance: few
d_gene: NA
len: 14
CDR3aa: CASSITGKGETQYF
CDR3nt: TGTGCCAGTAGTATCACAGGGAAGGGAGAGACCCAGTACTTC

j_gene: TRBJ2-2
v_gene: TRBV12-5
abundance: few
d_gene: TRBD2
len: 20
CDR3aa: CASGLVTVASGGQNTGELFF
CDR3nt: TGTGCTAGTGGTTTGGTAACTGTGGCTAGCGGGGGCCAGAACACCGGGGAGCTGTTTTTT

j_gene: TRBJ2-7
v_gene: TRBV7-2
abundance: NA
d_gene: NA
len: 14
CDR3aa: CASSLGGVAYEQYF
CDR3nt: TGTGCCAGCAGCTTAGGGGGGGTCGCCTACGAGCAGTACTTC

j_gene: TRBJ1-1
v_gene: TRBV28
abundance: NA
d_gene: NA
len: 12
CDR3aa: CASTRTISEAFF
CDR3nt: TGTGCCAGCACCCGAACAATAAGTGAAGCTTTCTTT

j_gene: TRBJ1-2
v_gene: TRBV6-5
abundance: NA
d_gene: NA
len: 12
CDR3aa: CASNGAGRGYTF
CDR3nt: TGTGCCAGCAACGGCGCAGGGCGGGGCTACACCTTC

j_gene: TRBJ2-1
v_gene: TRBV5-4
abundance: NA
d_gene: NA
len: 14
CDR3aa: CASSLGPHNDEQFF
CDR3nt: TGTGCCAGCAGCTTGGGTCCACACAATGATGAGCAGTTCTTC

j_gene: TRBJ2-3
v_gene: TRBV7-9
abundance: NA
d_gene: NA
len: 16
CDR3aa: CSSSPPDSSSTDTQYF
CDR3nt: TGTTCCAGCAGCCCACCCGACAGTTCTAGCACAGATACGCAGTATTTT

j_gene: TRBJ1-1
v_gene: TRBV7-3
abundance: NA
d_gene: NA
len: 12
CDR3aa: CASRGSGTEAFF
CDR3nt: TGTGCCAGCAGGGGGAGCGGGACTGAAGCTTTCTTT

j_gene: TRBJ1-1
v_gene: TRBV30
abundance: NA
d_gene: NA
len: 13
CDR3aa: CAWSPTMNTEAFF
CDR3nt: TGTGCCTGGAGTCCGACAATGAACACTGAAGCTTTCTTT

j_gene: TRBJ1-2
v_gene: TRBV4-3
abundance: NA
d_gene: NA
len: 17
CDR3aa: CASSQEAGVVLSYGYTF
CDR3nt: TGCGCCAGCAGCCAAGAGGCGGGGGTGGTTCTGAGCTATGGCTACACCTTC

j_gene: TRBJ2-5
v_gene: TRBV7-9
abundance: NA
d_gene: TRBD1
len: 17
CDR3aa: CASSLARGTGITETQYF
CDR3nt: TGTGCCAGCAGCTTAGCCCGCGGGACAGGGATTACAGAGACCCAGTACTTC

j_gene: TRBJ2-1
v_gene: TRBV7-2
abundance: NA
d_gene: TRBD2
len: 13
CDR3aa: CASSRTSGSPRVF
CDR3nt: TGTGCCAGCAGCCGGACTAGCGGGAGCCCTAGGGTCTTC

j_gene: TRBJ2-7
v_gene: TRBV27
abundance: NA
d_gene: NA
len: 17
CDR3aa: CASSHPRTARGIYEQYF
CDR3nt: TGTGCCAGCAGCCATCCCCGGACAGCGAGGGGGATCTACGAGCAGTACTTC

j_gene: TRBJ1-4
v_gene: TRBV7-9
abundance: once
d_gene: TRBD1
len: 15
CDR3aa: CASSPGDRGNEKLFF
CDR3nt: TGTGCCAGCAGCCCAGGGGACAGGGGAAATGAAAAACTGTTTTTT

j_gene: TRBJ2-3
v_gene: TRBV2
abundance: few
d_gene: TRBD1
len: 14
CDR3aa: CASSRQGTGDTQYF
CDR3nt: TGTGCCAGCAGCCGACAGGGGACGGGGGATACGCAGTATTTT

j_gene: TRBJ2-1
v_gene: TRBV6-5
abundance: NA
d_gene: TRBD2
len: 14
CDR3aa: CASSTVAGPSEQFF
CDR3nt: TGTGCCAGCAGTACGGTAGCGGGCCCCTCGGAGCAGTTCTTC

j_gene: TRBJ2-3
v_gene: TRBV2
abundance: NA
d_gene: NA
len: 16
CDR3aa: CASSEWSRAQSDTQYF
CDR3nt: TGTGCCAGCAGTGAATGGTCCAGGGCTCAATCAGATACGCAGTATTTT

j_gene: TRBJ2-1
v_gene: TRBV7-6
abundance: NA
d_gene: TRBD2
len: 18
CDR3aa: CASSLEFNRASGKDEQFF
CDR3nt: TGTGCCAGCAGCTTAGAGTTTAACAGGGCTAGCGGGAAGGATGAGCAGTTCTTC

j_gene: TRBJ1-6
v_gene: TRBV6-1
abundance: once
d_gene: NA
len: 16
CDR3aa: CASSEGAGALNSPLHF
CDR3nt: TGTGCCAGCAGTGAAGGGGCGGGGGCCCTGAATTCACCCCTCCACTTT

j_gene: TRBJ2-2
v_gene: TRBV6-1
abundance: few
d_gene: TRBD1
len: 15
CDR3aa: CASRMDRVMSGELFF
CDR3nt: TGTGCCAGCAGGATGGACAGGGTTATGTCCGGGGAGCTGTTTTTT

j_gene: TRBJ2-1
v_gene: TRBV11-2
abundance: NA
d_gene: NA
len: 14
CDR3aa: CASTTPAGYNEQFF
CDR3nt: TGTGCCAGCACCACTCCCGCAGGGTACAATGAGCAGTTCTTC

j_gene: TRBJ2-7
v_gene: TRBV9
abundance: NA
d_gene: TRBD2
len: 15
CDR3aa: CASSVESSGGYEQYF
CDR3nt: TGTGCCAGCAGCGTCGAATCTAGCGGGGGCTACGAGCAGTACTTC

j_gene: TRBJ2-7
v_gene: TRBV9
abundance: NA
d_gene: NA
len: 13
CDR3aa: CASSALGNYEQYF
CDR3nt: TGTGCCAGCAGCGCGCTAGGTAACTACGAGCAGTACTTC

j_gene: TRBJ2-5
v_gene: TRBV6-6
abundance: NA
d_gene: TRBD1
len: 16
CDR3aa: CASSYSLDRPSETQYF
CDR3nt: TGTGCCAGCAGTTACTCGTTGGACAGGCCCTCAGAGACCCAGTACTTC